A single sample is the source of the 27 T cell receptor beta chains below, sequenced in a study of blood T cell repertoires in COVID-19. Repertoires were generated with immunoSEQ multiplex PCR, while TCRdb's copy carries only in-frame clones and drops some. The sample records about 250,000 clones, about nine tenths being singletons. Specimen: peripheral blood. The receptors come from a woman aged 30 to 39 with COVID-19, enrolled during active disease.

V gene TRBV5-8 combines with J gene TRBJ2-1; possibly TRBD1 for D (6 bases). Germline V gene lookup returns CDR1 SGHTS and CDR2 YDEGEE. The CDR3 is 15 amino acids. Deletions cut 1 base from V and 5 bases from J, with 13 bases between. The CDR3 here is CASSLWAGADNEQFF. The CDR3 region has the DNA TGTGCCAGCAGCTTGTGGGCAGGGGCTGACAATGAGCAGTTCTTC.

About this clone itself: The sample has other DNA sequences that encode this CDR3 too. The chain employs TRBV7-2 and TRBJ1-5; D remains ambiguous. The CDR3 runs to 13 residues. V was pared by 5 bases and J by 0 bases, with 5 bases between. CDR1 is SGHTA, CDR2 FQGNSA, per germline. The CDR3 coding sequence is TGTGCCAGCAGCCCAGATAGCAATCAGCCCCAGCATTTT. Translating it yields CASSPDSNQPQHF.

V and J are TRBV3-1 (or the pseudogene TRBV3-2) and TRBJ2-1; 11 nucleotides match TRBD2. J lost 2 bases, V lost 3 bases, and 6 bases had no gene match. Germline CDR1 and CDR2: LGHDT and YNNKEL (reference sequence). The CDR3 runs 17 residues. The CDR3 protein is CASSQGLAGGAYNEQFF. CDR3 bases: TGTGCCAGCAGCCAGGGGTTAGCGGGAGGGGCCTACAATGAGCAGTTCTTC.

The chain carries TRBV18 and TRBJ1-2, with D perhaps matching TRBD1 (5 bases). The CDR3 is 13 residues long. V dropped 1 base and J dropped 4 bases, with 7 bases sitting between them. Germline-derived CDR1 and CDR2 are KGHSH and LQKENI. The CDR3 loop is CASSPQGAYGYTF. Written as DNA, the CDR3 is TGTGCCAGCTCACCACAAGGGGCCTATGGCTACACCTTC. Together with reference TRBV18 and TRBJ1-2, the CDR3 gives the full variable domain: NAGVMQNPRHLVRRRGQEARLRCSPMKGHSHVYWYRQLPEEGLKFMVYLQKENIIDESGMPKERFSAEFPKEGPSILRIQQVVRGDSAAYFCASSPQGAYGYTFGSGTRLTVV.

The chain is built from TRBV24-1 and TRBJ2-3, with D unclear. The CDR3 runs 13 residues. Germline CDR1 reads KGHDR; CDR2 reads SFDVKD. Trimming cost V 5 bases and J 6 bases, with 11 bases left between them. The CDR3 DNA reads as TGTGCCACCAGTGTCCCCGCCGGGGATACGCAGTATTTT. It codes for CATSVPAGDTQYF.

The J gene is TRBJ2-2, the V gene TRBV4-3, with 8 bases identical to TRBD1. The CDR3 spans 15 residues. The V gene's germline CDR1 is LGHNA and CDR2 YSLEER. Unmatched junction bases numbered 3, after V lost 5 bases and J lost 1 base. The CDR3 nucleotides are TGCGCCAGCAGCTATGGACAGGGGAACACCGGGGAGCTGTTTTTT. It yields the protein CASSYGQGNTGELFF.

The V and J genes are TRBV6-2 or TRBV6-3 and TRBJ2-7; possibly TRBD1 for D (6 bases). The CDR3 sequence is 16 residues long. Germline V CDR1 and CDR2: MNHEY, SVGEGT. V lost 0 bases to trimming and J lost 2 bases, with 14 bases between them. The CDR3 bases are TGTGCCAGCAGTTACTCGTTTCGGACAGTCACCTACGAGCAGTACTTC. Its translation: CASSYSFRTVTYEQYF.

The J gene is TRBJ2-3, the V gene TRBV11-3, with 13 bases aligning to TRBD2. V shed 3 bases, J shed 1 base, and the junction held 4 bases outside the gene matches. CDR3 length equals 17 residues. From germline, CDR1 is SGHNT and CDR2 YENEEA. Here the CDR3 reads CASSLGLAGTGTDTQYF. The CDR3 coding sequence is TGTGCCAGCAGCTTGGGACTAGCGGGAACGGGCACAGATACGCAGTATTTT.

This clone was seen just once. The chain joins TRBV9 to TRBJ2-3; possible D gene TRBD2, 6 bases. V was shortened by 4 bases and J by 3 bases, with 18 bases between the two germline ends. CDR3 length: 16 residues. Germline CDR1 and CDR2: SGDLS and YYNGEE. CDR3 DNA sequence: TGTGCCAGCAGCCCACGGACGGGGGTGACAACAGATACGCAGTATTTT. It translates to CASSPRTGVTTDTQYF. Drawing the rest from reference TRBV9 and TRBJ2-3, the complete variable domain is DSGVTQTPKHLITATGQRVTLRCSPRSGDLSVYWYQQSLDQGLQFLIQYYNGEERAKGNILERFSAQQFPDLHSELNLSSLELGDSALYFCASSPRTGVTTDTQYFGPGTRLTVL.

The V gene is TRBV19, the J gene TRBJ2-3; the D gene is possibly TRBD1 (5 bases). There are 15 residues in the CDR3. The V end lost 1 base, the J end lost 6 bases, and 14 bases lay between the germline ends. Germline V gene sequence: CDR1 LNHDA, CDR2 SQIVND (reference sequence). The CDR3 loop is CASSIGTGRGDTQYF. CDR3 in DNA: TGTGCCAGTAGTATAGGTACAGGCCGTGGGGATACGCAGTATTTT.

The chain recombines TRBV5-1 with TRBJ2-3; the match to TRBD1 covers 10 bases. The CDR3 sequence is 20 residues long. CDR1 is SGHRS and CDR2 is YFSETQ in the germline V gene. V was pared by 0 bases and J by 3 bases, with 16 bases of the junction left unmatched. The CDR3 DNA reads TGCGCCAGCAGCTTGGATATCCGACAGGGGGCCCTCCAGGAGACAGATACGCAGTATTTT. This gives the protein CASSLDIRQGALQETDTQYF.

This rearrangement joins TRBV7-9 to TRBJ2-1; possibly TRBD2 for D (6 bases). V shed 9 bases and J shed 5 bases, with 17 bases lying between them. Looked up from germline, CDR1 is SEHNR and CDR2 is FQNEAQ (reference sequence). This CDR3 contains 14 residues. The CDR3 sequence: CASRPTGANNEQFF. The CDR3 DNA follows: TGTGCCAGTCGCCCGACGGGAGCAAACAATGAGCAGTTCTTC.

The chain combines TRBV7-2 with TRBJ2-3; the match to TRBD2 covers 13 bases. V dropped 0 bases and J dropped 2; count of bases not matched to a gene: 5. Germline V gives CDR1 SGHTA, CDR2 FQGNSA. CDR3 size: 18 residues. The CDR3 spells CASSLAPGLAGVTDTQYF. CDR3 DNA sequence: TGTGCCAGCAGCTTAGCCCCAGGACTAGCGGGGGTCACAGATACGCAGTATTTT.

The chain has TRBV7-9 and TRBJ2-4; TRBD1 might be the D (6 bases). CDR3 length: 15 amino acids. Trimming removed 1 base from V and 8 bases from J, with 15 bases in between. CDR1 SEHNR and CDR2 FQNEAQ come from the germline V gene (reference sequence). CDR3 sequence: CASSLGVGTIHIQYF. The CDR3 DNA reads TGTGCCAGCAGCTTAGGGGTAGGGACAATACACATTCAGTACTTC.

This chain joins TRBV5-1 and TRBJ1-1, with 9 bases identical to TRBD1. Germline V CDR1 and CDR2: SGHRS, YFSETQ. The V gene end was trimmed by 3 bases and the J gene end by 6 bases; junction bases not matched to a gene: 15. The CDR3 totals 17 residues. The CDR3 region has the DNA TGCGCCAGCAGCTACGCCGGGACAGGGCCCGTCCGGGCTGAAGCTTTCTTT. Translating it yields CASSYAGTGPVRAEAFF.

The CDR3, as DNA: TGTGCCTGGGCTAGCGGAGATACGCAGTATTTT. Translation gives CAWASGDTQYF. The chain employs TRBV30 and TRBJ2-3, with TRBD2 matching 7 bases. This CDR3 region has 11 residues. The trim removed 5 bases at V and 5 bases at J, leaving 1 base unmatched. The germline V gene encodes CDR1 GTSNPN and CDR2 SVGIG (reference sequence). Filled out from reference TRBV30 and TRBJ2-3, the complete variable domain reads SQTIHQWPATLVQPVGSPLSLECTVEGTSNPNLYWYRQAAGRGLQLLFYSVGIGQISSEVPQNLSASRPQDRQFILSSKKLLLSDSGFYLCAWASGDTQYFGPGTRLTVL.

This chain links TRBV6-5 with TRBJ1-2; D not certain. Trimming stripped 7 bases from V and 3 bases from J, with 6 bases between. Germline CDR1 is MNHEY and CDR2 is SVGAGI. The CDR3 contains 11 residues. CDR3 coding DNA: TGTGCCAGCACCCGGGACTATGGCTACACCTTC. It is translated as CASTRDYGYTF.

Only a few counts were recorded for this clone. The CDR3 loop reads CASSGGGEKLFF. CDR3 nucleotides: TGTGCCAGCAGTGGGGGCGGGGAAAAACTGTTTTTT. This rearrangement joins TRBV28 to TRBJ1-4, with D possibly matching TRBD1 (6 bases). The germline CDR1 and CDR2 sequences are MDHEN and SYDVKM. The V and J ends lost 5 bases and 8 bases respectively, with 9 bases between them. The CDR3 runs to 12 residues.

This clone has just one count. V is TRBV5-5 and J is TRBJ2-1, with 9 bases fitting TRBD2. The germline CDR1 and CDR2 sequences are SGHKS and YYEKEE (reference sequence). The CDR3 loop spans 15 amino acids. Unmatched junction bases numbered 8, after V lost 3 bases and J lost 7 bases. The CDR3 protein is CASSYGGGAGNEQFF. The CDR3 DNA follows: TGTGCCAGCAGCTACGGCGGGGGGGCAGGGAATGAGCAGTTCTTC.

As DNA, the CDR3 is TGCAGCGTTGGGTTCCGACTAGCGGGAAAAGCCTCAAAAGAGACCCAGTACTTC. Protein: CSVGFRLAGKASKETQYF. J is TRBJ2-5 and V is TRBV29-1; 11 nucleotides match TRBD2. CDR1 is SQVTM and CDR2 is ANQGSEA in the germline V gene. Trimming removed 4 bases from V and 3 bases from J; junction bases left unmatched: 16. This CDR3 has 18 residues.

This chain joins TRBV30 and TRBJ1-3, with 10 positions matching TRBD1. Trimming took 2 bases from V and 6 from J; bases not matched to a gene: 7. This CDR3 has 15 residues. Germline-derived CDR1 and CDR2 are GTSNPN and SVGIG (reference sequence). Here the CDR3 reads CAWSPTTGGKNTIYF. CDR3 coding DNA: TGTGCCTGGAGTCCAACGACAGGGGGCAAAAACACCATATATTTT.

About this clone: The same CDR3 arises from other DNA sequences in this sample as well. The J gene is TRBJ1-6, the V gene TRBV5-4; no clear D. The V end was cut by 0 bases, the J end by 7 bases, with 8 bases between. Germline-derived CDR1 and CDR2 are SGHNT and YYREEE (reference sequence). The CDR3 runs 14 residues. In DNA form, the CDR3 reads TGTGCCAGCAGCTTGGGACACACCAATTCACCCCTCCACTTT. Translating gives CASSLGHTNSPLHF. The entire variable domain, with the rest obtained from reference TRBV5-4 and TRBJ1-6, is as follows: ETGVTQSPTHLIKTRGQQVTLRCSSQSGHNTVSWYQQALGQGPQFIFQYYREEENGRGNFPPRFSGLQFPNYSSELNVNALELDDSALYLCASSLGHTNSPLHFGNGTRLTVT.

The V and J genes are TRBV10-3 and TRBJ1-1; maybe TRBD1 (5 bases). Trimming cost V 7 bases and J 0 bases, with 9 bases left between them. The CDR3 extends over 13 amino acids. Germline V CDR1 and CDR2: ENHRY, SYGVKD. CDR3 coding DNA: TGTGCCATCATGGACAAAATGAACACTGAAGCTTTCTTT. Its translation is CAIMDKMNTEAFF.

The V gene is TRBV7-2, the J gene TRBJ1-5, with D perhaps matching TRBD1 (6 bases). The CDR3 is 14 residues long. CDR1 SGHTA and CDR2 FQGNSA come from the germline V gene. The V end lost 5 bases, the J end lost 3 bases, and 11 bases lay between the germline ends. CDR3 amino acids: CASSQWGPNQPQHF. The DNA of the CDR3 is TGTGCCAGCAGCCAGTGGGGGCCCAATCAGCCCCAGCATTTT.

CDR3 amino acids: CASSYRQDSSYEQYF. Here the CDR3 DNA reads TGTGCCAGCAGCTACCGACAAGACAGCTCCTACGAGCAGTACTTC. The V gene is TRBV9, the J gene TRBJ2-7, with D tentatively TRBD1 (5 bases). V was shortened by 4 bases and J by 0 bases, with 14 bases between the two germline ends. The CDR3 sequence is 15 residues long. Germline V gene lookup returns CDR1 SGDLS and CDR2 YYNGEE.

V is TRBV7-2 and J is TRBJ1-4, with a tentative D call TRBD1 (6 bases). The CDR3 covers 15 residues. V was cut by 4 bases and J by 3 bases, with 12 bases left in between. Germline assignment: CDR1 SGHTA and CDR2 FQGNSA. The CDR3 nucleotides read TGTGCCAGCAGCTCCCGGGGGGCCCCTAATGAAAAACTGTTTTTT. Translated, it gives CASSSRGAPNEKLFF.

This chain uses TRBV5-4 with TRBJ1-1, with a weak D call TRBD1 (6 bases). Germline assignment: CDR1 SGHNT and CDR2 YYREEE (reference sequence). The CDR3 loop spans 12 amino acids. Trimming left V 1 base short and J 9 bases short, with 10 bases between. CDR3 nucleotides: TGTGCCAGCAGCTTGATCAGGGGCCAAGCTTTCTTT. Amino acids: CASSLIRGQAFF.